The TCR beta chain described here comes from a study of response to subunit inactivated influenza vaccine. Whole-study results and caveats: Authors suggested each seasonal flu vaccination may recruit only limited numbers of new T cells.

TCRdb itself ran the RT-PCR reads through MiXCR, one entry per CDR3 protein. This sample carries under 200,000 distinct CDR3 sequences, around 10% of them seen once, and the ten largest clones take about a third. The CDR3 is made up of 13 amino acids. From germline, CDR1 is MNHNS and CDR2 SASEGT. V shed 8 bases, J shed 3 bases, and the junction held 1 base outside the gene matches. Only a few counts were recorded for this clonotype. Its antigen is not identified. The chain has TRBV6-1 and TRBJ2-7, with 13 bases that match TRBD2. This specimen was CD8+ T cells sorted from PBMCs, taken roughly 24 months after vaccination. This TCR derives from a man aged 50-75 years who received an inactivated influenza vaccine. This CDR3 is CASGLAGDYEQYF. The CDR3 nucleotides read TGTGCCAGCGGACTAGCGGGAGACTACGAGCAGTACTTC.